This TCR beta chain was sequenced in a study of cytotoxic CD8 clonotypes in ibrutinib-treated CLL. Trimming stripped 2 bases from V and 0 bases from J, with 11 bases between. There are 15 residues in the CDR3. Germline V gene sequence: CDR1 SGHTS, CDR2 YDEGEE. Libraries were prepared by immunoSEQ multiplex PCR; TCRdb keeps only in-frame clonotypes and omits some of them. The sample shows roughly 190,000 clones, over 55% of them seen only once. Notes on this clone: The antigen is unknown.

Study observations and caveats: Patients with sustained remission and those progressing were sampled at differing times.

The sample in question was PBMCs, obtained after 24 months of ibrutinib treatment. This sequence joins TRBV5-8 and TRBJ2-5; a possible D gene is TRBD1 (6 bases). This TCR was recovered from a human donor with chronic lymphocytic leukemia. The CDR3 region has the DNA TGTGCCAGCAGCTTCACAGGGAATAACCAAGAGACCCAGTACTTC. Translating gives CASSFTGNNQETQYF.